This T cell receptor beta chain was documented in a study of T cell responses to AZD1222 COVID-19 vaccine. Libraries were prepared by immunoSEQ multiplex PCR; TCRdb keeps only in-frame clonotypes and omits some of them. The sample lists 200,000 or so clones, around 92% occurring once. The CDR3 is 13 residues long. Germline loops: CDR1 LNHDA, CDR2 SQIVND (reference sequence). Trimming took off 6 bases at V and 10 bases at J, with 16 bases between the two ends. The rearrangement joins TRBV19 to TRBJ1-3; D perhaps matches TRBD1 (6 bases). This TCR came from an adult in good health. The material was peripheral blood, obtained on day 0 of AZD1222 vaccination. CDR3 loop: CASSPTGSGTIYF. CDR3 DNA: TGTGCCAGTAGCCCGACAGGTTCAGGGACCATATATTTT.